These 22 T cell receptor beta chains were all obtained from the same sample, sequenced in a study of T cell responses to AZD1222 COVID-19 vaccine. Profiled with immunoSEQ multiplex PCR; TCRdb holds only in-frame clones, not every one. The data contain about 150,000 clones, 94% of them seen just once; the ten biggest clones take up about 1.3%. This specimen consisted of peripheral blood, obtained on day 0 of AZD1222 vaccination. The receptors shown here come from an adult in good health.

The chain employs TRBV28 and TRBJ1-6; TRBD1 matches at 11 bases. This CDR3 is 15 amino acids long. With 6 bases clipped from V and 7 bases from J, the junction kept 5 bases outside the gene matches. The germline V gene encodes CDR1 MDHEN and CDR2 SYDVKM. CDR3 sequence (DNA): TGTGCCAGCAGCCAAGGGACAGGGGGGAATTCACCCCTCCACTTT. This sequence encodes CASSQGTGGNSPLHF.

The CDR3 loop is CASSLRGSIETFF. The DNA for the CDR3 is TGTGCCAGCAGTTTGAGGGGCAGTATCGAAACTTTCTTT. V and J are TRBV12-3 or TRBV12-4 and TRBJ1-1, with D perhaps matching TRBD1 (5 bases). V was trimmed by 3 bases and J by 12 bases, leaving 17 bases between them. The CDR3 has 13 residues.

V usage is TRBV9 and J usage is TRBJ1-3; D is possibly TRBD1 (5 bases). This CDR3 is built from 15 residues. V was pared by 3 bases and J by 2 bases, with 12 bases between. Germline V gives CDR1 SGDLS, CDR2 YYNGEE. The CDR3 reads CASSAQGFPGNTIYF. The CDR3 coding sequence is TGTGCCAGCAGCGCCCAGGGTTTTCCTGGAAACACCATATATTTT.

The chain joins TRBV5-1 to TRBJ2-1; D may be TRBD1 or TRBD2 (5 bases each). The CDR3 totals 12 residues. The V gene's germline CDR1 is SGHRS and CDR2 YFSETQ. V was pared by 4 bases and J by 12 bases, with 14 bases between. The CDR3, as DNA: TGCGCCAGCAGCCCCGGGGCCCGGGGGCAGTTCTTC. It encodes CASSPGARGQFF.

The CDR3 DNA reads as TGTGCCAGCAGCCTAACCTTTAGCGGGGGGGCCGTCGCAGATACGCAGTATTTT. Translated, it gives CASSLTFSGGAVADTQYF. The gene calls are TRBV7-2 and TRBJ2-3; 11 bases are a match to TRBD2. The CDR3 totals 18 residues. The germline CDR1 and CDR2 sequences are SGHTA and FQGNSA. J gave up 4 bases and V 5 bases, and 14 bases lay outside the gene matches.

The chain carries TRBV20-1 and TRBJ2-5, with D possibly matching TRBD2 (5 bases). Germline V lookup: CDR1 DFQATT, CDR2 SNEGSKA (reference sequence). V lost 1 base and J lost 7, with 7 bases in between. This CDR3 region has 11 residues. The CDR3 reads CSARGSGTQYF. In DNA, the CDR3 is TGCAGTGCTAGAGGAAGCGGGACCCAGTACTTC.

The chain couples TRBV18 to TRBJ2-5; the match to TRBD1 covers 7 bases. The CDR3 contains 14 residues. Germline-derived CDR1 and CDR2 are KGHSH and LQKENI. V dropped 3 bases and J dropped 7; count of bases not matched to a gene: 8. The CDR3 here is CASSPPAGGGTQYF. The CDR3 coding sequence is TGTGCCAGCTCACCGCCCGCAGGGGGTGGGACCCAGTACTTC.

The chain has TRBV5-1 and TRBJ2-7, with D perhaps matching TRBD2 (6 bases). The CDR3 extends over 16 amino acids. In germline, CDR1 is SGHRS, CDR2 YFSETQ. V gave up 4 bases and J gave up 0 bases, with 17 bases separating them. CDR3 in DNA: TGCGCCAGCAGCCCCGGTCACGGGGGAAGCTCCTACGAGCAGTACGTC. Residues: CASSPGHGGSSYEQYV.

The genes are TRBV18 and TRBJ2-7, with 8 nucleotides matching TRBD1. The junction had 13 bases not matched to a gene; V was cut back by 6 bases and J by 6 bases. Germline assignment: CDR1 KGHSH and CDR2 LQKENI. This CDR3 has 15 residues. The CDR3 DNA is TGTGCCAGCTCGGCCGGGACAGGTCGAGTTAGCGAGCAGTACGTC. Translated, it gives CASSAGTGRVSEQYV.

Here the CDR3 reads CASAPDNTEAFF. The CDR3 DNA reads TGTGCTAGTGCTCCAGACAACACTGAAGCTTTCTTT. V usage is TRBV12-5 and J usage is TRBJ1-1, with no clear D. With 7 bases removed from V and 2 bases from J, the gap between germline ends came to 8 bases. The CDR3 totals 12 residues. Per the germline V gene, CDR1 is LGHNT and CDR2 is FRNRAP.

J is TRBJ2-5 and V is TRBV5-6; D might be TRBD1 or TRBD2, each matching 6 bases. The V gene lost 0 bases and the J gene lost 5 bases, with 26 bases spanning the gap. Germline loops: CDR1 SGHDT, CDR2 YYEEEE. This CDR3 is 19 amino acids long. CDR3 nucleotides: TGTGCCAGCAGCTTGGCCTGGTACATTTTCGGGGGCGAGGGGGAGACCCAGTACTTC. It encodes CASSLAWYIFGGEGETQYF.

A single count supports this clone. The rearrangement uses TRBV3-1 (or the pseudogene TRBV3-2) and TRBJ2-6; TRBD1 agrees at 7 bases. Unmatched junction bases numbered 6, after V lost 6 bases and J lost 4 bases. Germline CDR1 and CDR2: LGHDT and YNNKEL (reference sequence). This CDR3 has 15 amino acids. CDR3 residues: CASSDREPGANVLTF. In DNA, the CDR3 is TGTGCCAGCAGTGACAGGGAACCGGGGGCCAACGTCCTGACTTTC.

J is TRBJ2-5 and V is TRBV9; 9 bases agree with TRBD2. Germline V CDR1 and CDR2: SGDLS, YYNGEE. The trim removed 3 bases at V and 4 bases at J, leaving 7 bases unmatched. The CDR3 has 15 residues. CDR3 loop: CASSAPRGGLETQYF. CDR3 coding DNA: TGTGCCAGCAGCGCCCCGCGGGGGGGCCTAGAGACCCAGTACTTC.

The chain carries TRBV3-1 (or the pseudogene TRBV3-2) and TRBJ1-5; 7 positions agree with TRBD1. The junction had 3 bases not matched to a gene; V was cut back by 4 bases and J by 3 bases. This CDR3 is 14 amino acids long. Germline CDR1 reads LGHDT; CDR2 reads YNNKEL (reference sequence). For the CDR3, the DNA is TGTGCCAGCAGCCTGACAGGGCTCAATCAGCCCCAGCATTTT. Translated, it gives CASSLTGLNQPQHF.

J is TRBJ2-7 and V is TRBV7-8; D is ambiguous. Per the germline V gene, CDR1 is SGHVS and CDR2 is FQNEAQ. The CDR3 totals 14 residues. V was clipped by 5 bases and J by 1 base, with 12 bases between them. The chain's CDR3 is CASSPSTVSYEQYV. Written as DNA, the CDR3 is TGTGCCAGCAGCCCGTCCACGGTTTCCTACGAGCAGTACGTC.

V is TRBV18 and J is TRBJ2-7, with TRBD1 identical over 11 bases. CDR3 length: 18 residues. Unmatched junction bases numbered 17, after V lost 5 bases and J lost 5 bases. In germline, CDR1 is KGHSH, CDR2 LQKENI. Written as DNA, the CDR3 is TGTGCCAGCTCATCCGGGACAGGGGGGGTAATGTTGCTTAACGAGCAGTACGTC. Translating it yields CASSSGTGGVMLLNEQYV.

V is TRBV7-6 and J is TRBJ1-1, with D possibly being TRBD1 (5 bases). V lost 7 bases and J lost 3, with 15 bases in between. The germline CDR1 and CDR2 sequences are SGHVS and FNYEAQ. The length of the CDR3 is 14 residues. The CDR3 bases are TGTGCCAGCACCACCCTCGGGGCCGACACTGAAGCTTTCTTT. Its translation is CASTTLGADTEAFF.

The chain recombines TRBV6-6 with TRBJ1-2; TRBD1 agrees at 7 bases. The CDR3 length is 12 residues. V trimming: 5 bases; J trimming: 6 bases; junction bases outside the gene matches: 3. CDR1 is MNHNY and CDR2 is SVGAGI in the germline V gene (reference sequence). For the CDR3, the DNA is TGTGCCAGCAGTAGACAGGGCGATGGCTACACCTTC. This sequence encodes CASSRQGDGYTF.

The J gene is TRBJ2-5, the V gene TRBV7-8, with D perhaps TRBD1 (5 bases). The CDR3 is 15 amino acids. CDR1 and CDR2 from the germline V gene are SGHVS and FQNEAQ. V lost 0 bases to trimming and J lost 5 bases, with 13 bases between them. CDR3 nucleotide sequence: TGTGCCAGCAGCTTAGCGTATCAGGGTCCGGAGACCCAGTACTTC. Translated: CASSLAYQGPETQYF.

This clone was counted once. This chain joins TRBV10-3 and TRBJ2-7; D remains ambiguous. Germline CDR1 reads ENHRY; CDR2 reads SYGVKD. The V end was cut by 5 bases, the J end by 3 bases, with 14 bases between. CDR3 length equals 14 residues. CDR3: CAISPGKGGYEQYV. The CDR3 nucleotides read TGTGCCATCAGTCCAGGTAAAGGCGGCTACGAGCAGTACGTC.

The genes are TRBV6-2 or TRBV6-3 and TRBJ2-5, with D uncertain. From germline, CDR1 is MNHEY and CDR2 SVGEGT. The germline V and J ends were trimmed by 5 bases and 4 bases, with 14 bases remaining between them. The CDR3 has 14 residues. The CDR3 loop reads CASSASSPVETQYF. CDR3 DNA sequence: TGTGCCAGCAGTGCGAGTAGTCCAGTAGAGACCCAGTACTTC.

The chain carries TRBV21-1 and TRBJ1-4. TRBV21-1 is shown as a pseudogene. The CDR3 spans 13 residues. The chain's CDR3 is CARADGDNEKLFF. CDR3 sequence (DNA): TGTGCCAGAGCAGATGGGGATAATGAAAAACTGTTTTTT.